Listed below are T cell receptor beta chains from one sample, sequenced in a study of CD8+CD57+ T cells in acquired aplastic anemia. TCRdb used MiXCR to reprocess the reads, holding one entry per CDR3 protein. The table includes around 190,000 distinct CDR3 sequences, 48% detected once. Sequenced sample: sorted CD4+, CD8+, or CD8+CD57+ T cells (not recorded which) from PBMCs. These receptor sequences come from a human donor with aplastic anemia. CDR3s include the opening cysteine and the closing phenylalanine or tryptophan. A D gene is named only where the DNA matches it firmly. For some rows the clone size is stated as once, few or many, or as a class when expanded; others skip it.

TRBJ1-2 | TRBV29-1 | once | TRBD1 | CSVPRGQGANYGYTF | TGCAGCGTTCCCCGGGGACAGGGAGCTAACTATGGCTACACCTTC
TRBJ1-5 | TRBV7-9 | NA | NA | CASSLGTPNQPQHF | TGTGCCAGCAGCTTAGGGACACCTAATCAGCCCCAGCATTTT
TRBJ1-6 | TRBV7-3 | many | NA | CASSLTGSANSPLHF | TGTGCCAGCAGCTTAACAGGGTCGGCTAATTCACCCCTCCACTTT
TRBJ1-1 | TRBV10-3 | few | NA | CAITRTANTEAFF | TGTGCCATCACCAGGACAGCGAACACTGAAGCTTTCTTT
TRBJ1-1 | TRBV5-1 | NA | NA | CASHGETEAFF | TGCGCCAGCCATGGGGAGACTGAAGCTTTCTTT
TRBJ1-1 | TRBV5-6 | few | NA | CASSSGSNTEAFF | TGTGCCAGCAGCTCGGGCTCTAACACTGAAGCTTTCTTT
TRBJ2-5 | TRBV5-1 | many | NA | CASKTGTTLETQYF | TGCGCCAGCAAAACCGGGACAACCCTGGAGACCCAGTACTTC
TRBJ1-1 | TRBV29-1 | NA | NA | CSVVPAAGLDTEAFF | TGCAGCGTTGTTCCAGCAGCGGGTTTAGACACTGAAGCTTTCTTT
TRBJ2-5 | TRBV12-3/TRBV12-4 | once | NA | CASRGRWETQYF | TGTGCCAGCAGGGGGAGGTGGGAGACCCAGTACTTC
TRBJ2-3 | TRBV19 | NA | NA | CASSSGGGRADTQYF | TGTGCCAGTAGCTCTGGGGGGGGGCGAGCAGATACGCAGTATTTT
TRBJ2-7 | TRBV24-1 | NA | TRBD1 | CATSDRRGGRYEQYF | TGTGCCACCAGTGATAGAAGAGGGGGCCGATACGAGCAGTACTTC
TRBJ2-7 | TRBV2 | NA | NA | CASGGGTSYEQYF | TGTGCCAGCGGGGGCGGGACAAGCTACGAGCAGTACTTC
TRBJ2-1 | TRBV27 | NA | NA | CASSSRGTRDERFF | TGTGCCAGCAGTTCGCGTGGGACCAGGGATGAGCGGTTCTTC
TRBJ1-1 | TRBV25-1 | NA | NA | CASSPHQTVMNTEAFF | TGTGCCAGCAGTCCACACCAGACTGTTATGAACACTGAAGCTTTCTTT
TRBJ2-2 | TRBV19 | many | TRBD1 | CASSGQANTGELFF | TGTGCCAGTAGTGGACAGGCGAACACCGGGGAGCTGTTTTTT
TRBJ2-2 | TRBV20-1 | many | TRBD1 | CSARGQGKTGELFF | TGCAGTGCTAGAGGACAGGGAAAGACCGGGGAGCTGTTTTTT